A selection of T cell receptor beta chains follows, all from one sample in a study of T-cell memory formation after mild COVID-19. TCRdb redid the calling of the 5' RACE reads with MiXCR, one entry per CDR3 protein. This table holds about 560,000 distinct CDR3 sequences, about 22% found once. The sequenced sample consisted of PBMCs or a T cell subset sorted from them (not recorded which). Receptors were obtained from an adult woman who had mild COVID-19 (a few samples of this study predate the infection). Cell type and time point are not known. Both conserved end residues are part of each CDR3. The order of the fields is CDR3 protein, CDR3 DNA, CDR3 length, J gene, D gene, V gene, clone size. D genes are given only for firm matches. A clone size is listed for some rows: how often the clone was seen (once, few, many), or a class if it is expanded.

CDR3 protein: CASSPPNSRDRYTGELFF; CDR3 DNA: TGTGCCAGCTCACCTCCTAACAGCCGGGACAGATACACCGGGGAGCTGTTTTTT; CDR3 length: 18; J gene: TRBJ2-2; D gene: TRBD1; V gene: TRBV18; clone size: -
CDR3 protein: CASRVRGQGRSETQYF; CDR3 DNA: TGTGCCAGTAGAGTTAGGGGACAGGGACGGTCGGAGACCCAGTACTTC; CDR3 length: 16; J gene: TRBJ2-5; D gene: TRBD1; V gene: TRBV19; clone size: few
CDR3 protein: CASSPGTSGSYEQFF; CDR3 DNA: TGCGCCAGCAGCCCCGGGACTAGCGGGAGCTATGAGCAGTTCTTC; CDR3 length: 15; J gene: TRBJ2-1; D gene: TRBD2; V gene: TRBV5-1; clone size: few
CDR3 protein: CSATDTNVLTF; CDR3 DNA: TGCAGTGCTACCGACACCAACGTCCTGACTTTC; CDR3 length: 11; J gene: TRBJ2-6; D gene: -; V gene: TRBV20-1; clone size: -
CDR3 protein: CASSYDFLAGGSTDTQYF; CDR3 DNA: TGTGCCAGCAGTTACGATTTCCTAGCGGGAGGGAGCACAGATACGCAGTATTTT; CDR3 length: 18; J gene: TRBJ2-3; D gene: TRBD2; V gene: TRBV6-5; clone size: -
CDR3 protein: CSARDREGGSQKLFF; CDR3 DNA: TGCAGTGCTAGAGATCGAGAAGGGGGCTCCCAAAAACTGTTTTTT; CDR3 length: 15; J gene: TRBJ1-4; D gene: TRBD1; V gene: TRBV20-1; clone size: -
CDR3 protein: CASSLWARGNEQFF; CDR3 DNA: TGTGCCAGCAGTTTGTGGGCTAGAGGTAATGAGCAGTTCTTC; CDR3 length: 14; J gene: TRBJ2-1; D gene: -; V gene: TRBV12-3/TRBV12-4; clone size: few
CDR3 protein: CASSYQGAGDEQFF; CDR3 DNA: TGTGCCAGCAGTTACCAGGGGGCTGGGGATGAGCAGTTCTTC; CDR3 length: 14; J gene: TRBJ2-1; D gene: TRBD1; V gene: TRBV6-2/TRBV6-3; clone size: -
CDR3 protein: CASRSGTANQPQHF; CDR3 DNA: TGTGCCAGCCGAAGTGGGACAGCTAATCAGCCCCAGCATTTT; CDR3 length: 14; J gene: TRBJ1-5; D gene: TRBD1; V gene: TRBV2; clone size: -
CDR3 protein: CASSLLGDQPQHF; CDR3 DNA: TGTGCCAGCAGTTTATTGGGGGATCAGCCCCAGCATTTT; CDR3 length: 13; J gene: TRBJ1-5; D gene: -; V gene: TRBV12-3/TRBV12-4; clone size: -
CDR3 protein: CASTLGIRQPGANVLTF; CDR3 DNA: TGTGCCAGCACCCTCGGTATCCGACAACCCGGGGCCAACGTCCTGACTTTC; CDR3 length: 17; J gene: TRBJ2-6; D gene: -; V gene: TRBV5-6; clone size: -
CDR3 protein: CASSPGTGPTYNEQFF; CDR3 DNA: TGCGCCAGCAGCCCAGGGACAGGGCCCACCTACAATGAGCAGTTCTTC; CDR3 length: 16; J gene: TRBJ2-1; D gene: TRBD1; V gene: TRBV5-1; clone size: few
CDR3 protein: CASAIPPYEKLFF; CDR3 DNA: TGTGCCAGCGCCATACCCCCATATGAAAAACTGTTTTTT; CDR3 length: 13; J gene: TRBJ1-4; D gene: -; V gene: TRBV6-5; clone size: few
CDR3 protein: CASSQAPVADSYNEQFF; CDR3 DNA: TGCGCCAGCAGCCAAGCCCCTGTAGCGGATTCCTACAATGAGCAGTTCTTC; CDR3 length: 17; J gene: TRBJ2-1; D gene: -; V gene: TRBV4-3; clone size: few
CDR3 protein: CASSHALDRGETQYF; CDR3 DNA: TGCGCCAGCAGCCATGCCCTGGACAGGGGAGAGACCCAGTACTTC; CDR3 length: 15; J gene: TRBJ2-5; D gene: TRBD1; V gene: TRBV4-1; clone size: -
CDR3 protein: CASSSLDYTEAFF; CDR3 DNA: TGTGCCAGCAGTTCCTTAGACTACACTGAAGCTTTCTTT; CDR3 length: 13; J gene: TRBJ1-1; D gene: -; V gene: TRBV12-3/TRBV12-4; clone size: -
CDR3 protein: CSAPTKTNSPLHF; CDR3 DNA: TGCAGTGCCCCTACGAAAACTAATTCACCCCTCCACTTT; CDR3 length: 13; J gene: TRBJ1-6; D gene: -; V gene: TRBV20-1; clone size: few
CDR3 protein: CASRYAHLAGEPILNNEQFF; CDR3 DNA: TGTGCCAGCAGATACGCCCACCTAGCGGGGGAGCCCATACTAAACAATGAGCAGTTCTTC; CDR3 length: 20; J gene: TRBJ2-1; D gene: TRBD2; V gene: TRBV12-3/TRBV12-4; clone size: few
CDR3 protein: CASSPGEVAFF; CDR3 DNA: TGTGCCAGCTCACCAGGAGAGGTAGCTTTCTTT; CDR3 length: 11; J gene: TRBJ1-1; D gene: -; V gene: TRBV18; clone size: few
CDR3 protein: CASSVRGGGHTGELFF; CDR3 DNA: TGTGCCAGCAGCGTCCGGGGAGGAGGTCACACCGGGGAGCTGTTTTTT; CDR3 length: 16; J gene: TRBJ2-2; D gene: -; V gene: TRBV9; clone size: few
CDR3 protein: CASSYSNGVYNEQFF; CDR3 DNA: TGTGCCAGCAGTTACTCGAACGGGGTTTACAATGAGCAGTTCTTC; CDR3 length: 15; J gene: TRBJ2-1; D gene: -; V gene: TRBV6-5; clone size: -
CDR3 protein: CASSVLSTDTQYF; CDR3 DNA: TGTGCCAGCAGTGTATTGAGCACAGATACGCAGTATTTT; CDR3 length: 13; J gene: TRBJ2-3; D gene: -; V gene: TRBV2; clone size: -
CDR3 protein: CASSLKVYSNQPQHF; CDR3 DNA: TGTGCCAGCAGTTTAAAGGTGTATAGCAATCAGCCCCAGCATTTT; CDR3 length: 15; J gene: TRBJ1-5; D gene: -; V gene: TRBV28; clone size: -
CDR3 protein: CSVEVPGQETQYF; CDR3 DNA: TGCAGCGTTGAAGTTCCGGGTCAGGAGACCCAGTACTTC; CDR3 length: 13; J gene: TRBJ2-5; D gene: -; V gene: TRBV29-1; clone size: -
CDR3 protein: CASSLIGTGADEQYF; CDR3 DNA: TGCGCCAGCAGCTTGATCGGGACAGGGGCCGACGAGCAGTACTTC; CDR3 length: 15; J gene: TRBJ2-7; D gene: TRBD1; V gene: TRBV5-1; clone size: -
CDR3 protein: CASSHRPTGGFNEQYF; CDR3 DNA: TGCGCCAGCAGCCACCGACCGACAGGGGGCTTCAACGAGCAGTACTTC; CDR3 length: 16; J gene: TRBJ2-7; D gene: TRBD1; V gene: TRBV4-1; clone size: once